This TCR beta chain was obtained from a study of T cell repertoires in cytomegalovirus infection. Overall study context: CMV epitopes that were recently identified and HLA-C-restricted were used alongside well-studied HLA-B-restricted ones. Matching HLA type and CMV infection were both indicated by public TCR beta signatures.

The V end was cut by 6 bases, the J end by 0 bases, with 17 bases between. The CDR3 contains 17 residues. In germline, CDR1 is MNHNS, CDR2 SASEGT. This clonotype was picked up many times. The antigen remains undetermined. Study findings and constraints: The study found HLA-C-restricted CMV-specific TCR beta clonotypes dominating the ex vivo response. CMV carriers with the relevant HLA were identified by cumulative public TCR beta family frequency.

Using its own MiXCR run on the reads, TCRdb lists one record per CDR3 protein. This sample has about 340,000 distinct CDR3 sequences, with approximately 32% found just once. The origin of this receptor is a human donor in good health (CMV status not recorded). Some clones in this sample may be carry-over from other donors' samples. The genes are TRBV6-1 and TRBJ1-4; the D gene is possibly TRBD1 (5 bases). Source: cultured PBMCs, taken from culture after CMV antigen stimulation. The CDR3 DNA reads as TGTGCCAGCAGCCCCCGCGAACAGGTTGCAACTAATGAAAAACTGTTTTTT. This sequence encodes CASSPREQVATNEKLFF.